Detailed here is one T cell receptor (beta chain). Its antigen is not identified. This sample is drawn from a study of blood T cells in healthy people across ages. Regarding the study as a whole: Per million T cells, TCR beta diversity dropped about linearly as age rose.

For the second PCR, which ran for about 6 to 11 cycles, a sample-barcoded 5' primer and a J-beta primer mix were used. Tagging of each cDNA molecule was performed by a template-switch adaptor with 12 random nucleotides. Each of the samples gave a minimum of 2.5 million paired-end reads that contained CDR3. TCRdb recomputed calls from the 5' RACE reads with MiXCR, one row per CDR3 protein. The sample lists approximately 830,000 distinct CDR3 sequences; less than 80% were seen once. The CDR3 runs to 14 residues. Trimming took 1 base from V and 8 from J; bases not matched to a gene: 4. Germline assignment: CDR1 LGHNA and CDR2 YNFKEQ.

The clonotype comes from a young man in good health. The V gene is TRBV4-2, the J gene TRBJ2-4; 8 positions agree with TRBD2. Material for sequencing was blood. CDR3 sequence: CASSQGAGEDIQYF. The CDR3, as DNA: TGTGCCAGCAGCCAAGGAGCGGGGGAGGACATTCAGTACTTC.